Following are 20 T cell receptor beta chains from one sample sequenced in a study of blood T cell repertoires in COVID-19. The assay was immunoSEQ multiplex PCR, and TCRdb's table has in-frame clones only and misses some. Of over 300,000 clones in the sample, 89% were seen once. The material sequenced was peripheral blood. The origin of the receptors is a man between 18 and 29 years old who had recovered from COVID-19.

The chain recombines TRBV2 with TRBJ1-1; D is unresolved. Deletions cut 7 bases from V and 1 base from J, with 7 bases between. The CDR3 is 12 amino acids. Germline V gene sequence: CDR1 SNHLY, CDR2 FYNNEI. CDR3 sequence (DNA): TGTGCCAGCATGAGCACGAACACTGAAGCTTTCTTT. Translation: CASMSTNTEAFF.

The chain joins TRBV4-1 to TRBJ1-5; D may be TRBD1 (5 bases). The germline V and J ends were trimmed by 4 bases and 1 base, with 11 bases remaining between them. The CDR3 runs to 15 residues. CDR1 and CDR2 (germline): MGHRA, YSYEKL. The CDR3 sequence is CASSRTAGSNQPQHF. Written as DNA, the CDR3 is TGCGCCAGCAGCCGTACGGCAGGGAGCAATCAGCCCCAGCATTTT.

The count of this clone is one. This chain joins TRBV13 and TRBJ2-7; weak D call: TRBD1 (6 bases). The CDR3 loop spans 13 amino acids. The V gene lost 2 bases and the J gene lost 5 bases, with 10 bases spanning the gap. Germline-derived CDR1 and CDR2 are PRHDT and FYEKMQ (reference sequence). The DNA for the CDR3 is TGTGCCAGCAGCTTACAGGGGTCCGACGAGCAGTACTTC. Protein: CASSLQGSDEQYF.

The genes are TRBV14 and TRBJ2-7; 9 positions match TRBD1. This CDR3 is built from 14 residues. The V gene end was trimmed by 5 bases and the J gene end by 6 bases; junction bases not matched to a gene: 8. The V gene's germline CDR1 is SGHDN and CDR2 FVKESK. The CDR3 DNA reads as TGTGCCAGCAGCGGCTTGGACAGGGGTGCCGAGCAGTACTTC. As protein: CASSGLDRGAEQYF.

The chain is built from TRBV3-1 (or the pseudogene TRBV3-2) and TRBJ2-5, with TRBD2 as a possible D gene (6 bases). Trimming took off 0 bases at V and 5 bases at J, with 16 bases between the two ends. This CDR3 spans 16 amino acids. Germline V gene sequence: CDR1 LGHDT, CDR2 YNNKEL (reference sequence). CDR3 region: CASSQDKGLRAETQYF. CDR3 nucleotides: TGTGCCAGCAGCCAAGATAAGGGACTCAGGGCGGAGACCCAGTACTTC.

The CDR3 is CASSQAGTSGRVEETQYF. CDR3 nucleotide sequence: TGTGCCAGCAGCCAAGCCGGGACTAGCGGGAGGGTCGAAGAGACCCAGTACTTC. The chain links TRBV3-1 (or the pseudogene TRBV3-2) to TRBJ2-5, with 16 nucleotides matching TRBD2. J was trimmed by 3 bases and V by 1 base; bases with no gene match: 5. This CDR3 region has 18 residues. Germline-derived CDR1 and CDR2 are LGHDT and YNNKEL (reference sequence).

The sample holds a few counts of this clone. CDR3 loop: CASTQGAFTGTEAFF. For the CDR3, the DNA is TGTGCCAGCACTCAGGGGGCTTTCACGGGAACTGAAGCTTTCTTT. The V call is TRBV6-5, the J call TRBJ1-1; 8 nucleotides agree with TRBD1. Germline assignment: CDR1 MNHEY and CDR2 SVGAGI. Trimming cost V 7 bases and J 5 bases; bases outside gene matches: 12. This CDR3 region has 15 residues.

The V and J genes are TRBV25-1 and TRBJ2-3; D unclear. The V end lost 3 bases, the J end lost 0 bases, and 4 bases lay between the germline ends. The CDR3 spans 13 residues. The germline V gene has CDR1 MGHDK and CDR2 SYGVNS. CDR3 sequence: CASSDGSTDTQYF. In DNA form, the CDR3 reads TGTGCCAGCAGTGACGGGAGCACAGATACGCAGTATTTT.

The CDR3 loop reads CAISEALTGANTGELFF. The CDR3 DNA reads as TGTGCCATCAGTGAGGCCTTGACAGGGGCGAACACCGGGGAGCTGTTTTTT. V gene TRBV10-3 combines with J gene TRBJ2-2, with 8 nucleotides matching TRBD1. Germline assignment: CDR1 ENHRY and CDR2 SYGVKD. V shed 2 bases, J shed 0 bases, and the junction held 5 bases outside the gene matches. The CDR3 loop spans 17 amino acids.

This chain joins TRBV7-9 and TRBJ2-1; 12 bases line up with TRBD2. CDR1 is SEHNR and CDR2 is FQNEAQ in the germline V gene (reference sequence). The CDR3 length is 17 residues. With 4 bases clipped from V and 2 bases from J, the junction kept 6 bases outside the gene matches. CDR3 sequence (DNA): TGTGCCAGCAGCTCTAGCGGGAGGGCCGAAACCTACAATGAGCAGTTCTTC. Translation gives CASSSSGRAETYNEQFF.

The genes are TRBV19 and TRBJ1-1; D gene uncertain. The germline gives CDR1 LNHDA, CDR2 SQIVND (reference sequence). The CDR3 is 15 residues long. V lost 9 bases and J lost 5, with 22 bases in between. The CDR3 sequence: CASQGELAGGTEAFF. The CDR3 DNA reads TGTGCCAGCCAAGGCGAATTGGCAGGCGGGACTGAAGCTTTCTTT.

The genes are TRBV6-5 and TRBJ2-1; the D is unclear. Germline CDR1 reads MNHEY; CDR2 reads SVGAGI. This CDR3 region has 15 residues. Trimming took 7 bases from V and 0 from J, leaving 13 bases between them. CDR3 region: CASTPNIFSYNEQFF. The CDR3, as DNA: TGTGCCAGCACACCAAACATCTTCTCCTACAATGAGCAGTTCTTC.

This chain joins TRBV10-3 and TRBJ1-6; 8 nucleotides agree with TRBD1. The CDR3 is made up of 14 amino acids. CDR1 and CDR2 from the germline V gene are ENHRY and SYGVKD. Trimming removed 6 bases from V and 9 bases from J; junction bases left unmatched: 7. The CDR3 nucleotides are TGTGCCATCAGGAACAGGGGGGGTAGTTCACCCCTCCACTTT. Translating it yields CAIRNRGGSSPLHF.

The chain joins TRBV10-3 to TRBJ2-7; 8 bases agree with TRBD2. The CDR3 length is 13 residues. V was clipped by 11 bases and J by 4 bases; unmatched bases: 10. Germline CDR1 ENHRY, CDR2 SYGVKD. The CDR3 DNA reads as TGTGCCGCCCGAGCGGGAGTTCAGTACGAGCAGTACTTC. This encodes CAARAGVQYEQYF.

The chain carries TRBV23-1 and TRBJ1-5, with TRBD1 matching over 8 bases. TRBV23-1 falls under the ORF class, with uncertain function. The CDR3 runs to 15 residues. V dropped 1 base and J dropped 7; count of bases not matched to a gene: 6. The CDR3 is CASSQYGQGGQPQHF. The CDR3, as DNA: TGCGCCAGCAGTCAATACGGACAGGGCGGACAGCCCCAGCATTTT.

V usage is TRBV9 and J usage is TRBJ1-3, with D maybe TRBD1 (5 bases). CDR3 length equals 13 residues. V was clipped by 9 bases and J by 2 bases, with 12 bases between them. Germline CDR1 and CDR2: SGDLS and YYNGEE. In DNA, the CDR3 is TGTGCCACCGGCGGGACGACTGGAAACACCATATATTTT. Translation: CATGGTTGNTIYF.

The CDR3 sequence is CASSYAYAYGYTF. In DNA form, the CDR3 reads TGTGCCAGCAGTTACGCGTATGCCTATGGCTACACCTTC. The V and J genes are TRBV6-2 or TRBV6-3 and TRBJ1-2; D unclear. CDR1 and CDR2 from the germline V gene are MNHEY and SVGEGT. With 2 bases removed from V and 4 bases from J, the gap between germline ends came to 8 bases. The CDR3 totals 13 residues.

This chain connects TRBV15 to TRBJ1-3; TRBD1 might be the D (5 bases). The CDR3 covers 17 residues. V lost 1 base and J 0 bases, leaving 13 bases between the germline ends. Germline loops: CDR1 LNHNV, CDR2 YYDKDF (reference sequence). CDR3 residues: CATSRGHAGISGNTIYF. The CDR3 DNA is TGTGCCACCAGCAGAGGTCACGCAGGGATCTCTGGAAACACCATATATTTT.

The chain links TRBV11-2 to TRBJ2-7; D is possibly TRBD2 (5 bases). V lost 6 bases and J 4 bases, leaving 16 bases between the germline ends. CDR1 and CDR2 from the germline V gene are SGHAT and FQNNGV. This CDR3 has 14 residues. The CDR3 DNA reads as TGTGCCAGCAGGGGTAGGCCTAGAGGGTACGAGCAGTACTTC. This encodes CASRGRPRGYEQYF.

The chain recombines TRBV28 with TRBJ1-1; no clear D gene. V was cut by 2 bases and J by 7 bases, with 8 bases left in between. CDR3 length: 12 residues. Germline V gene data show CDR1 as MDHEN and CDR2 as SYDVKM. The CDR3 protein is CASSLVRDEAFF. DNA for the CDR3: TGTGCCAGCAGTTTAGTGAGGGATGAAGCTTTCTTT.